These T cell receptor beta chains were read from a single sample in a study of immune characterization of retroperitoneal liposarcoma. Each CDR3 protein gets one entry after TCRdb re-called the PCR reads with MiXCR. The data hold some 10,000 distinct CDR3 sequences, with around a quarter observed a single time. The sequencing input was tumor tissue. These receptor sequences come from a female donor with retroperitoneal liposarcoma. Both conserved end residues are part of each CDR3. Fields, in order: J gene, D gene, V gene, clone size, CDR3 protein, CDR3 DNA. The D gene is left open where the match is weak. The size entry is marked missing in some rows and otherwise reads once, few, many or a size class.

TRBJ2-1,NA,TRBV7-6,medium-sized,CASSLGGTFNEQFF,TGTGCCAGCAGCTTAGGGGGGACGTTCAATGAGCAGTTCTTC
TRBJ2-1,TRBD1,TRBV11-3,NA,CASFTGDRVGGNEQFF,TGTGCCAGCTTCACCGGGGACAGGGTCGGGGGTAATGAGCAGTTCTTC
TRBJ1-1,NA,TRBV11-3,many,CASSLESQGNTEAFF,TGTGCCAGCAGCTTAGAAAGCCAGGGAAACACTGAAGCTTTCTTT
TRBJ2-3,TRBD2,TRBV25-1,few,CASSLASGLTDTQYF,TGTGCCAGCAGTTTGGCTAGCGGCCTCACAGATACGCAGTATTTT
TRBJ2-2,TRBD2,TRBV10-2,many,CASKNEAGRWELFF,TGCGCCAGCAAAAACGAAGCGGGGAGGTGGGAGCTGTTTTTT
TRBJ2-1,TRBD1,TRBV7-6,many,CASSLASDRGDEQFF,TGTGCCAGCAGCTTAGCATCCGACAGGGGGGACGAGCAGTTCTTC
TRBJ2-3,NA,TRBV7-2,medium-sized,CASSSRATSDTQYF,TGTGCCAGCAGTTCAAGGGCCACATCAGATACGCAGTATTTT
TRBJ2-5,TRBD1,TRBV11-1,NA,CASSFGDSYSETQYF,TGTGCCAGCAGCTTCGGGGACAGTTATTCGGAGACCCAGTACTTC
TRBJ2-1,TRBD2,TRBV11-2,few,CASSASSGRTVEQFF,TGTGCCAGCAGCGCATCTAGCGGGAGGACGGTTGAGCAGTTCTTC
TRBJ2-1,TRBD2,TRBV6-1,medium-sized,CASSGLAGAYNEQFF,TGTGCCAGCAGTGGACTAGCGGGAGCCTACAATGAGCAGTTCTTC
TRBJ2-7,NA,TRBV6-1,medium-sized,CASYRNGYYEQYF,TGTGCCAGCTACAGGAACGGATACTACGAGCAGTACTTC
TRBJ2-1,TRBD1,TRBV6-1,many,CASTLTGYNEQFF,TGTGCCAGCACTCTGACAGGGTACAATGAGCAGTTCTTC
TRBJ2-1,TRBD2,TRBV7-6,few,CASSLEGSGGYQETQFF,TGTGCCAGCAGCTTAGAAGGTAGCGGGGGCTATCAAGAGACCCAGTTCTTC
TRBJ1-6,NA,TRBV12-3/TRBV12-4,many,CATSGGDNSPLHF,TGTGCCACCTCCGGGGGCGATAATTCACCCCTCCACTTT
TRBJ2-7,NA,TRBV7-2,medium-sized,CASSLDNGGYNEQYF,TGTGCCAGCAGCTTAGACAACGGGGGCTACAATGAGCAGTACTTC
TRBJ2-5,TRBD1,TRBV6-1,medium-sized,CASNGQGLKTQYF,TGTGCCAGCAACGGACAGGGGCTGAAGACCCAGTACTTC
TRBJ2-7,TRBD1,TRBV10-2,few,CASTTGLGTSYEQYF,TGCGCCAGCACGACAGGGCTCGGAACATCCTACGAGCAGTACTTC
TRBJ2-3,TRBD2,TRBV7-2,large,CASSLGVGGGVTDTQYF,TGTGCCAGCAGCTTAGGGGTCGGCGGGGGGGTAACAGATACGCAGTATTTT
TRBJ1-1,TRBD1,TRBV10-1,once,CASSESYRGGGAFF,TGCGCCAGCAGTGAGTCGTACAGGGGCGGTGGAGCTTTCTTT
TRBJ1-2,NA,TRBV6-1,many,CASSAQGRTSGYTF,TGTGCCAGCAGTGCCCAAGGGAGGACGAGCGGCTACACCTTC
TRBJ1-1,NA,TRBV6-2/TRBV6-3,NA,CASNQGTEAFF,TGTGCCAGCAACCAGGGGACAGAAGCTTTCTTT
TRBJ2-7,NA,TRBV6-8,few,CASSYSGRLDYNEQYF,TGTGCCAGCAGTTACTCGGGACGGTTGGACTACAATGAGCAGTACTTC
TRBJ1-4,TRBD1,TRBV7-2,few,CASSLVRGGEKLFF,TGTGCCAGCAGCTTAGTCAGGGGGGGTGAAAAACTGTTTTTT
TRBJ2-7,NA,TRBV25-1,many,CASGSTTGPLYEQYF,TGTGCCAGCGGCTCGACAACGGGGCCACTCTACGAGCAGTACTTC
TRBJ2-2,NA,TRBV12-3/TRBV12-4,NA,CASSLGQVNTGELFF,TGTGCCAGCAGTTTAGGGCAGGTGAACACCGGGGAGCTGTTTTTT
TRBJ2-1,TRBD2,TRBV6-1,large,CASSGLAGVHEQFF,TGTGCCAGCAGTGGGCTAGCGGGAGTACATGAGCAGTTCTTC
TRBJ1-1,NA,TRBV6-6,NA,CASSQGHTEAFF,TGTGCCAGCAGTCAGGGTCACACTGAAGCTTTCTTT
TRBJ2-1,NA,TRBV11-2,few,CASSLGPVQETQFF,TGTGCCAGCAGCTTAGGGCCAGTACAAGAGACCCAGTTCTTC
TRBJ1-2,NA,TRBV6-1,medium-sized,CASSEYGGQSGGYTF,TGTGCCAGCAGTGAATATGGAGGGCAGTCGGGCGGCTACACCTTC
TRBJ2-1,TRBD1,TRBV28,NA,CASRGGGQGAGEQFF,TGTGCCAGCAGGGGAGGGGGACAGGGGGCAGGAGAGCAGTTCTTC
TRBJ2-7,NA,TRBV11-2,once,CASSLGLGMTYEQYF,TGTGCCAGCAGCTTAGGACTAGGTATGACCTACGAGCAGTACTTC
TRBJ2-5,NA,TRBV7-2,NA,CASSLVGGWQETQYF,TGTGCCAGCAGCTTAGTCGGTGGGTGGCAAGAGACCCAGTACTTC
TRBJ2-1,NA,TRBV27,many,CASSLRGVRALNEQFF,TGTGCCAGCAGTTTAAGGGGGGTCAGGGCCCTCAATGAGCAGTTCTTC
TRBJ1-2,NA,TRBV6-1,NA,CASRTLGQDYGYTF,TGTGCCAGCAGAACCCTTGGGCAGGACTATGGCTACACCTTC
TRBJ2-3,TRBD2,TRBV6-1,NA,CASSEASGGATDTQYF,TGTGCCAGCAGTGAAGCTAGCGGGGGGGCCACAGATACGCAGTATTTT
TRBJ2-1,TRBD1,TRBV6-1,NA,CASSERGTDYNEQFF,TGTGCCAGCAGTGAAAGGGGGACAGATTACAATGAGCAGTTCTTC
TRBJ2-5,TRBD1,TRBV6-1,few,CASTLTGYNEQYF,TGTGCCAGCACTCTGACAGGGTACAATGAGCAGTACTTC
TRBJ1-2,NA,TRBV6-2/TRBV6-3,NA,CASGAQGLSGYTF,TGTGCCAGCGGTGCGCAGGGGTTAAGTGGCTACACCTTC
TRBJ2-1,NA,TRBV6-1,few,CASSENGAGGLYNEQFF,TGTGCCAGCAGTGAAAATGGGGCAGGGGGACTTTACAATGAGCAGTTCTTC
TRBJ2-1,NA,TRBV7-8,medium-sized,CASSLDGPEQFF,TGTGCCAGCAGCTTAGACGGGCCTGAGCAGTTCTTC
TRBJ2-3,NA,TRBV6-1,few,CASKTGGRGTDTQYF,TGTGCCAGCAAGACGGGGGGAAGGGGGACAGATACGCAGTATTTT
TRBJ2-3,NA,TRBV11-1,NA,CASSQTTDTQYF,TGTGCCAGCAGCCAGACCACAGATACGCAGTATTTT
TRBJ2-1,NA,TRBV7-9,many,CASSLEVRGYEQFF,TGTGCCAGCAGCTTAGAGGTACGGGGATACGAGCAGTTCTTC
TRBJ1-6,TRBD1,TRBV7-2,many,CASRGGTGGSPLHF,TGTGCCAGCAGGGGGGGGACAGGGGGATCACCCCTCCACTTT
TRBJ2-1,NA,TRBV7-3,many,CASSTGAGNEQFF,TGTGCCAGCAGCACGGGGGCAGGGAACGAGCAGTTCTTC